The clone carrying this T cell receptor (beta chain) has just a few counts. Germline V gene sequence: CDR1 LNHDA, CDR2 SQIVND (reference sequence). V was pared by 2 bases and J by 10 bases, with 12 bases between. The CDR3 is made up of 14 amino acids. This sample was taken from a study of T cell changes during pregnancy in multiple sclerosis. Using immunoSEQ multiplex PCR, the repertoire was profiled, and TCRdb retains in-frame clones only, with some absent. Of 39,000 or so clones in the sample, around 90% are singletons; the top ten hold about a tenth. The chain links TRBV19 to TRBJ1-6, with D maybe TRBD1 (5 bases). The sequence came from a female donor with multiple sclerosis, enrolled in a pregnancy study. Sequencing was performed on CD8+ T cells from peripheral blood mononuclear cells, taken in the first trimester of pregnancy. The CDR3 region is CASSITGAFSPLHF. The CDR3, as DNA: TGTGCCAGTAGTATAACAGGCGCCTTCTCACCCCTCCACTTT. Full variable domain (outside the CDR3, taken from reference TRBV19 and TRBJ1-6): DGGITQSPKYLFRKEGQNVTLSCEQNLNHDAMYWYRQDPGQGLRLIYYSQIVNDFQKGDIAEGYSVSREKKESFPLTVTSAQKNPTAFYLCASSITGAFSPLHFGNGTRLTVT.